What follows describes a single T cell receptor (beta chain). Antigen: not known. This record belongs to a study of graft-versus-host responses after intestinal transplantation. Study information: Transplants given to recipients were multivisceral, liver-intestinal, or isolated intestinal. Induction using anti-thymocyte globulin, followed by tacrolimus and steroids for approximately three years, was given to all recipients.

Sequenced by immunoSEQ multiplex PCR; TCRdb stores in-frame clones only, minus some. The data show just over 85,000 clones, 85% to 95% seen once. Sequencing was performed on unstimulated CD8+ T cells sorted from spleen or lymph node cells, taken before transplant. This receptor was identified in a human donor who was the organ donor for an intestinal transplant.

CDR3 sequence reads: CASSEGQGHSPLHF. DNA of the CDR3: TGTGCCAGCAGTGAGGGACAGGGACACTCACCCCTCCACTTT. V usage is TRBV6-1 and J usage is TRBJ1-6; 9 bases line up with TRBD1. Per germline, CDR1 MNHNS and CDR2 SASEGT. V shed 3 bases, J shed 10 bases, and the junction held 4 bases outside the gene matches. This CDR3 is 14 amino acids long.